The rows below give T cell receptor beta chains drawn from one sample of a study of beta chain features in type 1 diabetes. Measured with immunoSEQ multiplex PCR; TCRdb has only the in-frame clones, and not every one. This repertoire shows about 110,000 clones, about two fifths found once; its top ten account for roughly 0.064%. Sequencing was performed on stem cell memory CD4+ T cells from blood. These receptors originate from a woman aged 18-30 years in good health. Each CDR3 is given with its conserved first and last residue. The order of the fields is J gene, D gene, V gene, CDR3 length, clone size, CDR3 protein, CDR3 DNA. A D gene is named only where the DNA matches it firmly. Rows give clone size only sometimes, using once, few, many, or a class for an expanded clone.

TRBJ2-5 | . | TRBV11-2 | 15 | . | CASSLRPPSGETQYF | TGTGCCAGCAGCTTAAGGCCGCCGTCAGGAGAGACCCAGTACTTC
TRBJ1-5 | . | TRBV7-9 | 14 | . | CASSSRDFNQPQHF | TGTGCCAGCAGCTCCCGGGACTTTAATCAGCCCCAGCATTTT
TRBJ2-7 | TRBD1 | TRBV7-9 | 16 | . | CASRPLSTGWRNEQYF | TGTGCCAGCAGACCTCTTTCGACAGGGTGGAGGAACGAGCAGTACTTC
TRBJ1-1 | . | TRBV18 | 12 | . | CASSPRYTEAFF | TGTGCCAGCTCACCGAGGTACACTGAAGCTTTCTTT
TRBJ2-6 | . | TRBV6-1 | 16 | . | CASSEALGSGANVLTF | TGTGCCAGCAGTGAAGCGCTAGGTTCTGGGGCCAACGTCCTGACTTTC
TRBJ2-7 | TRBD2 | TRBV18 | 15 | . | CASSPPRLASYEQYF | TGTGCCAGCTCACCACCGCGACTAGCTTCCTACGAGCAGTACTTC
TRBJ1-1 | . | TRBV7-9 | 14 | few | CASGHRRSGAEAFF | TGTGCCAGTGGCCACAGGCGGTCTGGCGCTGAAGCTTTCTTT
TRBJ2-7 | . | TRBV29-1 | 16 | . | CSVETPRGWADYEQYF | TGCAGCGTTGAAACTCCGCGCGGGTGGGCCGACTACGAGCAGTACTTC
TRBJ2-6 | . | TRBV6-5 | 14 | . | CASRTGGGANVLTF | TGTGCCAGCAGAACAGGCGGCGGGGCCAACGTCCTGACTTTC
TRBJ2-2 | TRBD2 | TRBV5-4 | 18 | . | CASSSSGLAELNTGELFF | TGTGCCAGCAGCTCCTCGGGACTAGCGGAACTGAACACCGGGGAGCTGTTTTTT
TRBJ2-1 | TRBD2 | TRBV11-1 | 16 | . | CASSFSSGTRRHEQFF | TGTGCCAGCAGCTTTTCCTCCGGGACTAGGAGGCATGAGCAGTTCTTC
TRBJ1-5 | . | TRBV5-1 | 13 | . | CASSAGGDQPQHF | TGCGCCAGCAGCGCCGGGGGGGATCAGCCCCAGCATTTT
TRBJ2-7 | TRBD1 | TRBV28 | 14 | . | CASSNIRDRGPQYF | TGTGCCAGCAGTAACATTCGGGACAGGGGGCCGCAGTACTTC
TRBJ2-3 | TRBD2 | TRBV5-1 | 16 | . | CASSRLAGSITDTQYF | TGCGCCAGCAGCCGACTAGCGGGATCTATCACAGATACGCAGTATTTT
TRBJ2-5 | . | TRBV5-1 | 14 | once | CASSHSTGEETQYF | TGCGCCAGCAGCCATTCGACAGGAGAAGAGACCCAGTACTTC
TRBJ2-1 | . | TRBV29-1 | 13 | . | CSVEVVEDNEQFF | TGCAGCGTTGAAGTGGTCGAGGACAATGAGCAGTTCTTC
TRBJ2-7 | . | TRBV29-1 | 12 | . | CSVQDNPYEQYF | TGCAGCGTTCAGGACAACCCCTACGAGCAGTACTTC